The 17 T cell receptor beta chains below come from one sample, sequenced in a study of blood T cell repertoires in COVID-19. Assay: immunoSEQ multiplex PCR; the TCRdb copy retains only in-frame clones and omits some. The sample contains about 280,000 clones, just under 90% of which appear only once. The sequencing input was peripheral blood. These receptors were obtained from a woman in her thirties with COVID-19, enrolled during active disease.

The chain is built from TRBV10-3 and TRBJ2-7; perhaps TRBD2 as D (6 bases). V gave up 0 bases and J gave up 6 bases, with 18 bases separating them. The CDR3 is 16 residues long. Looked up from germline, CDR1 is ENHRY and CDR2 is SYGVKD. The CDR3 nucleotides are TGTGCCATCAGTGAGTCTATACTAGCAGGGACTCTCGAGCAGTACTTC. Its protein product is CAISESILAGTLEQYF.

The chain uses TRBV7-9 and TRBJ2-3, with TRBD2 matching 12 bases. The germline V gene encodes CDR1 SEHNR and CDR2 FQNEAQ (reference sequence). This CDR3 spans 16 amino acids. Trimming took 5 bases from V and 6 from J; bases not matched to a gene: 9. In nucleotides, the CDR3 is TGTGCCAGCAGCCGCGTGACTAGCGGGGGCCACGATACGCAGTATTTT. It codes for CASSRVTSGGHDTQYF.

The chain joins TRBV9 to TRBJ1-5; D is perhaps TRBD1 (6 bases). V was trimmed by 0 bases and J by 1 base, leaving 8 bases between them. This CDR3 is built from 15 residues. The V gene's germline CDR1 is SGDLS and CDR2 YYNGEE. This CDR3 is CASSVGTASNQPQHF. DNA of the CDR3: TGTGCCAGCAGCGTAGGGACAGCCAGCAATCAGCCCCAGCATTTT. The entire variable domain, with the rest obtained from reference TRBV9 and TRBJ1-5, is as follows: DSGVTQTPKHLITATGQRVTLRCSPRSGDLSVYWYQQSLDQGLQFLIQYYNGEERAKGNILERFSAQQFPDLHSELNLSSLELGDSALYFCASSVGTASNQPQHFGDGTRLSIL.

V is TRBV30 and J is TRBJ1-1, with D perhaps matching TRBD1 (6 bases). This CDR3 contains 14 residues. Germline lookup yields CDR1 GTSNPN and CDR2 SVGIG (reference sequence). The V end lost 4 bases, the J end lost 3 bases, and 15 bases lay between the germline ends. CDR3 nucleotide sequence: TGTGCCTGGACCAAACAGGGAATAGACACTGAAGCTTTCTTT. It codes for CAWTKQGIDTEAFF. The entire variable domain, with the rest obtained from reference TRBV30 and TRBJ1-1, is as follows: SQTIHQWPATLVQPVGSPLSLECTVEGTSNPNLYWYRQAAGRGLQLLFYSVGIGQISSEVPQNLSASRPQDRQFILSSKKLLLSDSGFYLCAWTKQGIDTEAFFGQGTRLTVV.

This chain joins TRBV29-1 and TRBJ1-2; no firm D call. The V and J ends lost 4 bases and 0 bases respectively, with 6 bases between them. The CDR3 sequence is 12 residues long. Germline assignment: CDR1 SQVTM and CDR2 ANQGSEA. The CDR3 DNA is TGCAGCGTTGTTATTGCTAACTATGGCTACACCTTC. It yields the protein CSVVIANYGYTF. The whole variable domain, filled in from reference TRBV29-1 and TRBJ1-2, reads SAVISQKPSRDICQRGTSLTIQCQVDSQVTMMFWYRQQPGQSLTLIATANQGSEATYESGFVIDKFPISRPNLTFSTLTVSNMSPEDSSIYLCSVVIANYGYTFGSGTRLTVV.

This clone was detected only once. The CDR3 region is CASSFTSGGNTIYF. The DNA of the CDR3 is TGCGCCAGCAGCTTTACCAGCGGTGGAAACACCATATATTTT. The V call is TRBV5-1, the J call TRBJ1-3; D not certain. Trimming took 2 bases from V and 3 from J, leaving 9 bases between them. Germline CDR1 SGHRS, CDR2 YFSETQ. The CDR3 is 14 residues long.

The chain uses TRBV24-1 and TRBJ2-3; 9 nucleotides line up with TRBD2. The length of the CDR3 is 16 residues. CDR1 and CDR2 (germline): KGHDR, SFDVKD. V was clipped by 4 bases and J by 0 bases; unmatched bases: 4. The CDR3 spells CATSELAGDSTDTQYF. For the CDR3, the DNA is TGTGCCACCAGTGAGTTAGCGGGGGACAGCACAGATACGCAGTATTTT.

This CDR3 reads CASSPPGTGGIRNTIYF. The CDR3 DNA is TGTGCCAGCAGCCCTCCCGGGACAGGGGGCATCAGGAACACCATATATTTT. This rearrangement joins TRBV7-9 to TRBJ1-3, with 12 bases that match TRBD1. The germline V gene has CDR1 SEHNR and CDR2 FQNEAQ (reference sequence). CDR3 length: 17 residues. Germline trimming cut 5 bases from V and 7 bases from J; bases unmatched to any gene: 12.

The chain carries TRBV6-5 and TRBJ2-7, with 13 bases matching TRBD2. Losses at the gene ends were 8 bases for V and 3 bases for J; bases not matched to a gene: 7. Germline CDR1 MNHEY, CDR2 SVGAGI. The CDR3 covers 15 residues. The CDR3 region has the DNA TGTGCCAGCGGAAGACTAGCGGGGGGTTTCTACGAGCAGTACTTC. The encoded protein is CASGRLAGGFYEQYF.

The chain couples TRBV27 to TRBJ1-6, with 7 bases aligning to TRBD1. V dropped 8 bases and J dropped 9; count of bases not matched to a gene: 10. CDR1 and CDR2 (germline): MNHEY, SMNVEV (reference sequence). This CDR3 spans 14 amino acids. CDR3 DNA: TGTGCCAGCGGGACGCGGACAGGAAGTTCACCCCTCCACTTT. Translation gives CASGTRTGSSPLHF.

The chain recombines TRBV27 with TRBJ2-7; tentative D call: TRBD2 (5 bases). The length of the CDR3 is 14 residues. V gave up 6 bases and J gave up 6 bases, with 18 bases separating them. Germline V gives CDR1 MNHEY, CDR2 SMNVEV (reference sequence). CDR3 in DNA: TGTGCCAGCAGCCAAACCCGGGGAGTTGGCGAGCAGTACTTC. Amino acids: CASSQTRGVGEQYF.

The chain recombines TRBV19 with TRBJ1-1; D is possibly TRBD1 (5 bases). This CDR3 region has 15 residues. V lost 4 bases and J lost 1, with 13 bases in between. Germline CDR1 reads LNHDA; CDR2 reads SQIVND (reference sequence). In nucleotides, the CDR3 is TGTGCCAGTAGTACCTCAGGGTCTTGGAACACTGAAGCTTTCTTT. This encodes CASSTSGSWNTEAFF. The variable domain in full, with the rest retrieved from reference TRBV19 and TRBJ1-1, is DGGITQSPKYLFRKEGQNVTLSCEQNLNHDAMYWYRQDPGQGLRLIYYSQIVNDFQKGDIAEGYSVSREKKESFPLTVTSAQKNPTAFYLCASSTSGSWNTEAFFGQGTRLTVV.

The J gene is TRBJ2-1, the V gene TRBV15, with 7 bases identical to TRBD2. V dropped 1 base and J dropped 5; count of bases not matched to a gene: 11. The germline V gene has CDR1 LNHNV and CDR2 YYDKDF (reference sequence). CDR3 size: 17 residues. CDR3 nucleotides: TGTGCCACCAGCAGAGGGAGCGGGATCTACCTAAACAATGAGCAGTTCTTC. Translation gives CATSRGSGIYLNNEQFF.

This chain joins TRBV10-2 and TRBJ2-7; maybe TRBD2 (7 bases). The J call could be wrong; TRBJ2-1 is a better fit for the DNA end. The CDR3 sequence is 13 residues long. CDR1 WSHSY and CDR2 SAAADI come from the germline V gene. CDR3 in DNA: TGCGCCAGCAACGGGGGGCGCGGAAATGAGCAGTTCTTC. This translates into CASNGGRGNEQFF.

V usage is TRBV2 and J usage is TRBJ2-3, with TRBD1 matching over 9 bases. Germline V lookup: CDR1 SNHLY, CDR2 FYNNEI. This CDR3 is 16 amino acids long. With V trimmed by 7 bases and J by 2 bases, 10 bases remained unmatched. This CDR3 is CASTRDRETNTDTQYF. Written as DNA, the CDR3 is TGTGCCAGCACTAGGGACAGGGAAACGAACACAGATACGCAGTATTTT.

This chain joins TRBV19 and TRBJ1-2; 11 bases line up with TRBD1. J gave up 11 bases and V 7 bases, and 6 bases lay outside the gene matches. CDR1 and CDR2 (germline): LNHDA, SQIVND (reference sequence). This CDR3 spans 12 amino acids. The CDR3 protein is CASMRGQGDYTF. Written as DNA, the CDR3 is TGTGCCAGTATGAGGGGACAGGGGGATTACACCTTC.

The table lists this clone with a few counts. Here the CDR3 DNA reads TGTGCCAGCAGCTCGACCAAGACGGGGGTCTATGGCTACACCTTC. It translates to CASSSTKTGVYGYTF. The chain is built from TRBV11-2 and TRBJ1-2, with D perhaps matching TRBD1 (5 bases). The V gene's germline CDR1 is SGHAT and CDR2 FQNNGV. The CDR3 is 15 amino acids. Trimming took 4 bases from V and 4 from J, leaving 16 bases between them.